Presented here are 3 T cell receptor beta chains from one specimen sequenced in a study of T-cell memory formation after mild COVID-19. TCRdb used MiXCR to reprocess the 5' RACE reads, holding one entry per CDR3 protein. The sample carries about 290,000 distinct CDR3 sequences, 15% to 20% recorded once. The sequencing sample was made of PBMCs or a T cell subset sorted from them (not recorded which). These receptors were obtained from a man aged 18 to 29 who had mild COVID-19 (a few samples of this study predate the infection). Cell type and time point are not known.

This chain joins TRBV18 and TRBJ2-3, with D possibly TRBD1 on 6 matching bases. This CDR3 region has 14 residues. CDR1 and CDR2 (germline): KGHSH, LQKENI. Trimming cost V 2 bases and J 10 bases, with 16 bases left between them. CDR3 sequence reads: CASSPVAGTRAQYF. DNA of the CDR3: TGTGCCAGCTCACCAGTAGCCGGGACAAGGGCGCAGTATTTT. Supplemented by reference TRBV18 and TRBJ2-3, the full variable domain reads NAGVMQNPRHLVRRRGQEARLRCSPMKGHSHVYWYRQLPEEGLKFMVYLQKENIIDESGMPKERFSAEFPKEGPSILRIQQVVRGDSAAYFCASSPVAGTRAQYFGPGTRLTVL.

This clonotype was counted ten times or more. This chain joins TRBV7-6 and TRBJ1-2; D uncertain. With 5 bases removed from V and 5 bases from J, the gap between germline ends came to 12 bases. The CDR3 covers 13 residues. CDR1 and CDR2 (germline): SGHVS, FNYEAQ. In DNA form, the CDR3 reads TGTGCCAGCAGCCCAGGCGGAGGGTATGGCTACACCTTC. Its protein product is CASSPGGGYGYTF.

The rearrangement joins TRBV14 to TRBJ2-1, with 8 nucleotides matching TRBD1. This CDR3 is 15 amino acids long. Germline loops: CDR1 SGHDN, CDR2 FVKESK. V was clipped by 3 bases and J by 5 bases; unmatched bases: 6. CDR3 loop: CASSHLGTGDNEQFF. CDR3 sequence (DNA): TGTGCCAGCAGCCATCTAGGGACAGGAGACAATGAGCAGTTCTTC.